These 10 T cell receptor beta chains originate from one sample sequenced in a study of T cells in Graves' hyperthyroidism and ophthalmopathy. RNA transcripts gave rise to amplified TCR beta CDR3 regions. The primer set for the first-round RT-PCR of the TCR CDR3 was HTBI. TCRdb passed the multiplex PCR reads through MiXCR, listing each CDR3 protein once. This sample has 650,000 to 850,000 distinct CDR3 sequences, with 18% found just once. Sequenced material: blood. These TCRs come from a woman between 50 and 59 years old with Graves' hyperthyroidism that later progressed to Graves' ophthalmopathy.

The rearrangement uses TRBV7-6 and TRBJ1-1; 7 nucleotides line up with TRBD1. V shed 5 bases and J 4 bases; nucleotides not matched to a gene: 4. The germline gives CDR1 SGHVS, CDR2 FNYEAQ. This CDR3 region has 13 residues. The CDR3 here is CASSIDRATEAFF. The CDR3 coding sequence is TGTGCCAGCAGCATCGACAGGGCCACTGAAGCTTTCTTT. Together with reference TRBV7-6 and TRBJ1-1, the CDR3 gives the full variable domain: GAGVSQSPRYKVTKRGQDVALRCDPISGHVSLYWYRQALGQGPEFLTYFNYEAQQDKSGLPNDRFSAERPEGSISTLTIQRTEQRDSAMYRCASSIDRATEAFFGQGTRLTVV.

The rearrangement links TRBV9 to TRBJ2-1; 7 bases fit TRBD2. V lost 4 bases to trimming and J lost 8 bases; unmatched junction nucleotides: 12. CDR1 is SGDLS and CDR2 is YYNGEE in the germline V gene. This CDR3 is built from 15 residues. The CDR3 region is CASSPRQRGRDEQFF. The CDR3 region has the DNA TGTGCCAGCAGCCCCCGGCAGCGGGGAAGGGATGAGCAGTTCTTC.

This clonotype was detected only a few times. The chain carries TRBV20-1 and TRBJ2-1; a weak D match, TRBD1 (5 bases). Germline V lookup: CDR1 DFQATT, CDR2 SNEGSKA (reference sequence). There are 12 residues in the CDR3. V was cut by 6 bases and J by 8 bases, with 14 bases left in between. CDR3: CSAATALDEQFF. The CDR3 DNA reads as TGCAGTGCCGCGACAGCTCTTGATGAGCAGTTCTTC.

The table lists this clonotype with a few counts. Germline and junction disagree at one end, which may indicate a read error. The V and J genes are TRBV7-7 and TRBJ2-6, with 9 bases lining up with TRBD1. The CDR3 extends over 18 amino acids. Looked up from germline, CDR1 is SSHAT and CDR2 is FNYEAQ (reference sequence). The CDR3 reads CASSLDRGSNSGANVLTF. The CDR3 DNA reads as TGTGCTAGCAGCCTAGACAGGGGGTCCAACTCTGGGGCCAACGTCCTGACTTTC.

This clonotype was recorded a few times. The chain has TRBV12-3 or TRBV12-4 and TRBJ1-5; TRBD1 matches 7 bases. The CDR3 is 14 residues long. The J segment lost 7 bases and the V segment lost 5 bases, leaving 8 bases of the junction unmatched. Here the CDR3 reads CASSPTGKGQPQHF. Here the CDR3 DNA reads TGTGCCAGCAGTCCGACAGGGAAGGGACAGCCCCAGCATTTT.

As regards this clonotype: A much more abundant neighbour one base away suggests this may be a read error. The CDR3: CASSLGGGTPVTEAFF. CDR3 sequence (DNA): TGTGCCAGCAGCCTAGGGGGGGGGACTCCCGTCACTGAAGCTTTCTTT. J is TRBJ1-1 and V is TRBV11-3, with TRBD1 as a possible D gene (6 bases). Germline assignment: CDR1 SGHNT and CDR2 YENEEA. The CDR3 contains 16 residues. The V end was cut by 5 bases, the J end by 4 bases, with 20 bases between.

This sequence joins TRBV7-2 and TRBJ2-5; possibly TRBD1 or TRBD2 for D (5 bases each). The length of the CDR3 is 14 residues. V lost 2 bases and J lost 3, with 10 bases in between. Per the germline V gene, CDR1 is SGHTA and CDR2 is FQGNSA. The CDR3 region has the DNA TGTGCCAGCAGCTTAATGGGGGTTGAAGAGACCCAGTACTTC. Its protein is CASSLMGVEETQYF.

The chain has TRBV7-9 and TRBJ2-7; TRBD1 might be the D (6 bases). The length of the CDR3 is 12 residues. The V gene lost 5 bases and the J gene lost 4 bases, with 9 bases spanning the gap. CDR1 and CDR2 (germline): SEHNR, FQNEAQ (reference sequence). CDR3 nucleotide sequence: TGTGCCAGCAGCACAGACAGGTACGAGCAGTACTTC. Protein sequence: CASSTDRYEQYF.

This clonotype was picked up many times. The gene calls are TRBV20-1 and TRBJ1-1; 8 bases line up with TRBD1. Germline V lookup: CDR1 DFQATT, CDR2 SNEGSKA (reference sequence). The junction had 4 bases not matched to a gene; V was cut back by 6 bases and J by 1 base. The CDR3 consists of 13 residues. The CDR3 sequence is CSAPDRANTEAFF. As DNA, the CDR3 is TGCAGTGCGCCGGACAGGGCGAACACTGAAGCTTTCTTT.

This clonotype was recorded many times. In nucleotides, the CDR3 is TGTGCCAGCAGTGCACGGACGGTAGCAACTAATGAAAAACTGTTTTTT. Encoded protein: CASSARTVATNEKLFF. The rearrangement links TRBV2 to TRBJ1-4, with D unclear. The CDR3 is made up of 16 amino acids. The germline gives CDR1 SNHLY, CDR2 FYNNEI. V lost 4 bases, J lost 0 bases, and 12 bases lay in between.